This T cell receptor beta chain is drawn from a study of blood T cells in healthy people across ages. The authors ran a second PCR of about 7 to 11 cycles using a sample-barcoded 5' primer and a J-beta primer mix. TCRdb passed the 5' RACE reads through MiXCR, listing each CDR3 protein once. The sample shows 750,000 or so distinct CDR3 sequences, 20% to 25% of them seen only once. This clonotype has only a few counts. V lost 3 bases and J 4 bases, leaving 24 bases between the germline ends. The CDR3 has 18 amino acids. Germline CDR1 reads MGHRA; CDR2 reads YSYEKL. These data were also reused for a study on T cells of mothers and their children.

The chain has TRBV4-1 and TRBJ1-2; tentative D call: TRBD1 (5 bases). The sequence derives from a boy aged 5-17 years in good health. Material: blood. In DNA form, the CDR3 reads TGCGCCAGCAGCCACGCGCTCACTACGGGGGGGGTACCCTATGGCTACACCTTC. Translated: CASSHALTTGGVPYGYTF.